The TCR beta chain under discussion was sequenced for a study of brain T cells in children with intractable seizures. The data were produced by immunoSEQ multiplex PCR, yet TCRdb's version contains in-frame clones alone and is incomplete. Of thousands of clones listed, roughly 73% were seen once; the top ten hold about 9%. This CDR3 contains 13 residues. CDR1 and CDR2 (germline): SGHNT, YYREEE (reference sequence). The V and J ends lost 4 bases and 5 bases respectively, with 13 bases between them. Only cases whose brain tissue showed the highest T cell transcript signatures were sequenced. This chain connects TRBV5-4 to TRBJ2-7; the D gene could be TRBD1 or TRBD2 (5 bases each). The sample was resected brain tissue, taken at surgery. The TCR was taken from a boy in the first two years of life with tuberous sclerosis and intractable seizures. The chain's CDR3 is CASSTRDRDEQYF. The CDR3 DNA is TGTGCCAGCAGCACCCGGGACCGCGACGAGCAGTACTTC.